Listed below are T cell receptor beta chains from one sample, sequenced in a study of blood T cell repertoires in COVID-19. Sequencing was performed with immunoSEQ multiplex PCR; in TCRdb, only in-frame clones are kept and a portion is missing. The data contain roughly 140,000 clones, 88% of them seen just once; the ten biggest clones take up around 1.7%. The sequenced sample was peripheral blood. The receptors originated from a woman between 45 and 65 years old with acute or convalescent COVID-19. CDR3s include the opening cysteine and the closing phenylalanine or tryptophan. A D gene is named only where the DNA matches it firmly. Where a row states a size, it is once, few, many or the class of an expanded clone; other rows omit it.

cdr3_aa	cdr3_nt	v_call	j_call	clone_size	d_call
CSVWGVRNTEAFF	TGCAGCGTTTGGGGCGTGAGGAACACTGAAGCTTTCTTT	TRBV29-1	TRBJ1-1	once	NA
CATSTDRGRPEAFF	TGTGCCACCAGCACAGACAGGGGACGCCCTGAAGCTTTCTTT	TRBV15	TRBJ1-1	NA	TRBD1
CASSRTGDFTEAFF	TGTGCCAGCAGCCGGACAGGGGATTTCACTGAAGCTTTCTTT	TRBV3-1/TRBV3-2	TRBJ1-1	NA	TRBD1
CASSDSTSGSDEQFF	TGTGCCAGCAGTGACTCTACTAGCGGGAGCGATGAGCAGTTCTTC	TRBV6-4	TRBJ2-1	NA	TRBD2
CASSPKQVYNSPLHF	TGTGCCAGCTCGCCAAAACAGGTGTATAATTCACCCCTCCACTTT	TRBV18	TRBJ1-6	NA	NA
CASSLLRGAGYEQYF	TGCGCCAGCAGCTTGCTCCGGGGGGCAGGATACGAGCAGTACTTC	TRBV5-1	TRBJ2-7	NA	NA
CASSQDPLETQYF	TGTGCCAGCAGCCAAGATCCCCTAGAGACCCAGTACTTC	TRBV4-2	TRBJ2-5	NA	NA
CASGLDQETQYF	TGTGCCAGTGGTCTAGACCAAGAGACCCAGTACTTC	TRBV11-1	TRBJ2-5	NA	NA
CASTMGPNTGELFF	TGTGCCAGTACCATGGGGCCAAACACCGGGGAGCTGTTTTTT	TRBV19	TRBJ2-2	few	NA
CASSLRGNAFF	TGTGCCAGCAGCCTGAGGGGGAACGCTTTCTTT	TRBV12-3/TRBV12-4	TRBJ1-1	NA	NA
CASSFRGSSWAQHF	TGTGCCAGCAGCTTCCGAGGCTCAAGCTGGGCCCAGCATTTT	TRBV5-6	TRBJ1-5	NA	NA
CAISEQTVYSTDTQYF	TGTGCCATCAGTGAGCAGACAGTTTATAGCACAGATACGCAGTATTTT	TRBV10-3	TRBJ2-3	NA	NA
CASNSGTRHYEQYF	TGTGCCAGCAACTCCGGGACTAGACACTACGAGCAGTACTTC	TRBV11-2	TRBJ2-7	NA	TRBD2
CASSQVSNQPQHF	TGTGCCAGCAGCCAAGTAAGCAATCAGCCCCAGCATTTT	TRBV3-1/TRBV3-2	TRBJ1-5	NA	NA
CASSSGGTSGYNEQFF	TGCGCCAGCAGCTCGGGTGGGACTAGCGGTTACAATGAGCAGTTCTTC	TRBV5-1	TRBJ2-1	NA	TRBD2
CASSISGSSYEQYF	TGCGCCAGCAGCATTAGCGGGAGCTCCTACGAGCAGTACTTC	TRBV5-1	TRBJ2-7	NA	TRBD2
CATWGDSYEETQYF	TGTGCCACGTGGGGCGACTCTTATGAAGAGACCCAGTACTTC	TRBV6-5	TRBJ2-5	NA	NA
CASRVSTGTPTNEKLFF	TGTGCCAGTAGGGTATCTACAGGAACCCCAACTAATGAAAAACTGTTTTTT	TRBV19	TRBJ1-4	NA	NA
CASSPGPGQAIYGYTF	TGCGCCAGCAGCCCAGGTCCGGGACAGGCCATCTATGGCTACACCTTC	TRBV5-1	TRBJ1-2	NA	TRBD1
CASRDAGLNGYTF	TGTGCCAGCAGAGACGCAGGGTTAAATGGCTACACCTTC	TRBV6-5	TRBJ1-2	NA	NA
CSASSGPNSYEQYF	TGCAGTGCTAGTTCGGGTCCGAATTCCTACGAGCAGTACTTC	TRBV20-1	TRBJ2-7	NA	NA
CASSHRRGPEAFF	TGTGCCAGCAGCCACCGCCGGGGTCCTGAAGCTTTCTTT	TRBV12-3/TRBV12-4	TRBJ1-1	NA	NA
CASSLIGYTEAFF	TGTGCCAGCAGCTTGATCGGTTACACTGAAGCTTTCTTT	TRBV13	TRBJ1-1	once	NA
CASSPQSAGGSYEQYF	TGTGCCAGCAGCCCCCAGTCGGCAGGGGGCTCCTACGAGCAGTACTTC	TRBV9	TRBJ2-7	NA	TRBD1
CASSFQRRYEQYF	TGTGCCAGCAGTTTCCAGCGGCGATACGAGCAGTACTTC	TRBV6-2/TRBV6-3	TRBJ2-7	NA	NA
CASSWTSKETQYF	TGTGCCAGCAGCTGGACTAGTAAGGAGACCCAGTACTTC	TRBV5-6	TRBJ2-5	NA	TRBD2
CASSTDQETQYF	TGTGCCAGCAGCACAGACCAAGAGACCCAGTACTTC	TRBV27	TRBJ2-5	NA	NA
CATSDGTGIYGYTF	TGTGCCACCAGTGATGGGACAGGAATCTATGGCTACACCTTC	TRBV24-1	TRBJ1-2	NA	TRBD1